The T cell receptor beta chain under discussion was sequenced for a study of T cell responses to AZD1222 COVID-19 vaccine. The study's findings and limits: Seropositivity was recorded at baseline in only 6 or 7 AZD1222 recipients. Vaccination with two AZD1222 doses was followed by a rise in Spike-specific TCR breadth and depth.

The CDR3 runs 19 residues. J lost 1 base, V lost 5 bases, and 18 bases had no gene match. Germline V CDR1 and CDR2: SGHRS, YFSETQ. Method: immunoSEQ multiplex PCR; TCRdb's copy keeps in-frame clones and lacks some. Of over 150,000 clones in the sample, 90% were seen once. Remarks on this clone: Its cognate antigen is unknown.

The rearrangement links TRBV5-1 to TRBJ2-5; TRBD1 matches 9 bases. The TCR sequence derives from an adult in good health. The specimen comprised peripheral blood, sampled on day 0 of AZD1222 vaccination. Written as DNA, the CDR3 is TGCGCCAGCAGACCCTCCGGGACAGGGACCTACCAACGCCAAGAGACCCAGTACTTC. It translates to CASRPSGTGTYQRQETQYF.